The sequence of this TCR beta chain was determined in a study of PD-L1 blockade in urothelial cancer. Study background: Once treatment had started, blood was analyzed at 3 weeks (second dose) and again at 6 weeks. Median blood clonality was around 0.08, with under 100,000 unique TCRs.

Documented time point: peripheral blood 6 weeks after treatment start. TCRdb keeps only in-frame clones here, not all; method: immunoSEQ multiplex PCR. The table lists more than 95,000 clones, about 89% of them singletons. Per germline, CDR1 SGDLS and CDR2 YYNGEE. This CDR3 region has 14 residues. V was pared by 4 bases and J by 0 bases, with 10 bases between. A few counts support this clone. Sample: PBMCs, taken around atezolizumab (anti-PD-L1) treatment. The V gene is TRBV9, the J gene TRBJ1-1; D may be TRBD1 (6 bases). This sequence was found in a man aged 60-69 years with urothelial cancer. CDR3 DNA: TGTGCCAGCAGCCCAGGGGTTCTGAACACTGAAGCTTTCTTT. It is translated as CASSPGVLNTEAFF.